The rows below give T cell receptor beta chains drawn from one sample of a study of cytomegalovirus exposure and HLA in healthy donors. Some clones are missing from TCRdb's copy, which holds only in-frame ones; the method was immunoSEQ multiplex PCR. The sample consists of 260,000 or so clones, roughly 88% of them appearing once. The source material was PBMCs. The origin of the receptors is a woman younger than 35 in good health and CMV-seronegative. CDR3s include the opening cysteine and the closing phenylalanine or tryptophan. D genes are given only for firm matches. Expanded clones get a size class; other rows say once, few or many, or leave the size out.

TRBJ2-7 | TRBV5-4 | - | - | TGTGCCAGCAGCTTTGAGTCTATCACAGACGAGCAGTACTTC | CASSFESITDEQYF
TRBJ2-1 | TRBV7-9 | - | once | TGTGCCAGCAGCTTAGAGGGGCGATCCAATGAGCAGTTCTTC | CASSLEGRSNEQFF
TRBJ2-5 | TRBV28 | - | - | TGTGCCAGCAGCCTCAGGACAGCTCAAGAGACCCAGTACTTC | CASSLRTAQETQYF
TRBJ2-5 | TRBV9 | - | once | TGTGCCAGCAGCGTAGGTGGGCAGGTTGGGGAGACCCAGTACTTC | CASSVGGQVGETQYF
TRBJ2-5 | TRBV7-8 | TRBD2 | - | TGTGCCAGCAGCTTAGGACTAGCGGCGGAGACCCAGTACTTC | CASSLGLAAETQYF
TRBJ2-7 | TRBV14 | TRBD2 | - | TGTGCCAGCAGCCAATGGGGGCCCCCAAGGACTAGCGGGAGTGAAGAGCAGTACTTC | CASSQWGPPRTSGSEEQYF
TRBJ2-7 | TRBV28 | - | - | TGTGCCAGCTCGGTAGGGCTAGCGCACTACGAGCAGTACTTC | CASSVGLAHYEQYF
TRBJ2-1 | TRBV7-2 | TRBD2 | - | TGTGCCAGCAGCTTAGCGGGGGGGGTTTACAATGAGCAGTTCTTC | CASSLAGGVYNEQFF
TRBJ1-6 | TRBV30 | - | - | TGTGCCTGGAACGTGGACAAAAATTCACCCCTCCACTTT | CAWNVDKNSPLHF
TRBJ2-2 | TRBV15 | - | - | TGTGCCACCAGCAGAGAGGCCACCGGGGAGCTGTTTTTT | CATSREATGELFF
TRBJ1-1 | TRBV5-6 | - | once | TGTGCCAGCAGCTTTGGGGTCAGGGGCACTGAAGCTTTCTTT | CASSFGVRGTEAFF
TRBJ2-1 | TRBV7-2 | - | - | TGTGCCAGCAGCTACGTTAGCCAGGGTCCTGACAATGAGCAGTTCTTC | CASSYVSQGPDNEQFF
TRBJ2-7 | TRBV4-1 | TRBD1 | few | TGCGCCAGCAGCCACGCGGGACAGGCCTACGAGCAGTACTTC | CASSHAGQAYEQYF
TRBJ2-3 | TRBV7-2 | TRBD2 | - | TGTGCCAGCAGCTTGGGACTAGCGGGGCATCTAGAGGGCACAGATACGCAGTATTTT | CASSLGLAGHLEGTDTQYF
TRBJ2-2 | TRBV7-3 | - | - | TGTGCCAGCAGCTCCGGGAGCACCGGGGAGCTGTTTTTT | CASSSGSTGELFF
TRBJ1-5 | TRBV2 | TRBD1 | few | TGTGCCAGCAGTGCGACAGGGGGCTATAGCAATCAGCCCCAGCATTTT | CASSATGGYSNQPQHF
TRBJ2-3 | TRBV5-1 | - | - | TGCGCCAGCAGCTTGGTTCAGGGCCAGAGCACAGATACGCAGTATTTT | CASSLVQGQSTDTQYF
TRBJ2-5 | TRBV10-3 | TRBD1 | - | TGTGCCATCAGTAGTATAGGGACAGGGCAAGAGACCCAGTACTTC | CAISSIGTGQETQYF
TRBJ2-1 | TRBV29-1 | TRBD2 | - | TGCAGCGTTGAAAGTCCAGCGGGAGTTCTGGGTGAGCAGTTCTTC | CSVESPAGVLGEQFF
TRBJ1-4 | TRBV4-3 | - | - | TGCGCCAGCAGCCAGGGGACAAAAGAAAAACTGTTTTTT | CASSQGTKEKLFF
TRBJ1-4 | TRBV6-1 | TRBD1 | - | TGTGCCAGCATCCGACAGGGGAGATCTGAAAAACTGTTTTTT | CASIRQGRSEKLFF
TRBJ2-7 | TRBV29-1 | TRBD2 | - | TGCAGCGTCGCCGGGGTACTAGCGGGAGGCCTTTACTCCTACGAGCAGTACTTC | CSVAGVLAGGLYSYEQYF
TRBJ2-7 | TRBV28 | TRBD2 | - | TGTGCCAGCAGCCCCCTACTAGCGAACTCCTACGAGCAGTACTTC | CASSPLLANSYEQYF
TRBJ2-7 | TRBV2 | - | - | TGTGCCAGCAGTCGAAGAGGCGAGCAGTACTTC | CASSRRGEQYF
TRBJ2-7 | TRBV11-2 | - | once | TGTGCCAGCAGCTTCGGGGACTGGCCCTACGAGCAGTACTTC | CASSFGDWPYEQYF
TRBJ1-1 | TRBV28 | TRBD1 | - | TGTGCCAGCAGTTTAGGGCAGGGGGGTTGGAGGGACACTGAAGCTTTCTTT | CASSLGQGGWRDTEAFF
TRBJ2-7 | TRBV5-8 | TRBD1 | - | TGTGCCAGCTTTCCCGGGACAGGGCTAAACTACGAGCAGTACTTC | CASFPGTGLNYEQYF
TRBJ2-7 | TRBV7-2 | - | - | TGTGCCAGCAGCCGCGCCCCCCGGGGGAGGGGGGAGTTAGGGTACGAGCAGTACTTC | CASSRAPRGRGELGYEQYF
TRBJ2-5 | TRBV4-1 | - | few | TGCGCCAGCAGCCAAGATTCCGTTACCCAGTACTTC | CASSQDSVTQYF
TRBJ2-2 | TRBV11-3 | TRBD1 | - | TGTGCCAGCAGCGACAGGGGGCGGAACACCGGGGAGCTGTTTTTT | CASSDRGRNTGELFF
TRBJ2-7 | TRBV9 | - | - | TGTGCCAGCAGCGTAGCTCAGTCCTACGAGCAGTACTTC | CASSVAQSYEQYF
TRBJ1-5 | TRBV7-2 | - | - | TGTGCCAGCAGCTTAGTCGATCGACACCGTAGCAATCAGCCCCAGCATTTT | CASSLVDRHRSNQPQHF
TRBJ1-5 | TRBV28 | TRBD1 | - | TGTGCCAGCAGTTACAGGGGGGGGGATCAGCCCCAGCATTTT | CASSYRGGDQPQHF
TRBJ1-1 | TRBV25-1 | - | - | TGTGCCAGCAGAACAGGGATGAACACTGAAGCTTTCTTT | CASRTGMNTEAFF
TRBJ2-5 | TRBV7-6 | - | once | TGTGCCAGCAGCCCACAAGAGACCCAGTACTTC | CASSPQETQYF
TRBJ1-1 | TRBV6-5 | TRBD1 | - | TGTGCCAGCCTCAGCAGGGGGCTCGTTCCTGAAGCTTTCTTT | CASLSRGLVPEAFF
TRBJ2-7 | TRBV27 | TRBD1 | - | TGTGCCAGCAGTGTAGGACAGGGCTCTCGCGAGCAGTACTTC | CASSVGQGSREQYF
TRBJ1-2 | TRBV7-3 | TRBD1 | - | TGTGCCAGCAGCTCCCTCGGGACAGGGGGCTTAGATGGCTACACCTTC | CASSSLGTGGLDGYTF
TRBJ2-2 | TRBV11-3 | TRBD1 | once | TGTGCCAGCAGCCCCGCACCGGGACAGAAGAACACCGGGGAGCTGTTTTTT | CASSPAPGQKNTGELFF
TRBJ1-1 | TRBV28 | - | - | TGTGCCAGCAGTTCTGAGTTCACAGGTTCCTTGAAAGCTTTCTTT | CASSSEFTGSLKAFF
TRBJ1-6 | TRBV7-9 | - | - | TGTGCCAGTACGGGAAATTCACCCCTCCACTTT | CASTGNSPLHF
TRBJ1-2 | TRBV5-1 | - | - | TGCGCCAGCAGCTCCACGGGAAGTAATAACTATGGCTACACCTTC | CASSSTGSNNYGYTF